These T cell receptor beta chains were read from a single sample in a study of neoadjuvant anti-PD-1 for oral cavity cancer. Here immunoSEQ multiplex PCR was the method, and the copy in TCRdb shows in-frame clones only, minus some. The sample consists of roughly 15,000 clones, roughly 77% of them appearing once. The specimen comprised PBMCs, sampled after nivolumab (anti-PD-1) treatment. The receptors derive from a person between 35 and 79 years old with oral cavity squamous cell carcinoma. CDR3s include the opening cysteine and the closing phenylalanine or tryptophan. D genes are given only for firm matches.

>-|TRBV20-1|TRBJ2-1
CSASSTVEQFF
>-|TRBV19|TRBJ1-2
CASTPVDTAGYTF
>-|TRBV7-8|TRBJ2-5
CASSLETFQETQYF
>-|TRBV2|TRBJ2-5
CARAQGKQETQYF
>-|TRBV30|TRBJ2-7
CAWTDPPTVYEQYF
>-|TRBV9|TRBJ2-3
CASSVEGTYADTQYF
>-|TRBV2|TRBJ2-7
CASTAADSYEQYF
>-|TRBV28|TRBJ1-2
CASSLYPLRAERLQQANYGYTF
>-|TRBV19|TRBJ2-7
CASRGGSRAYEQYF
>-|TRBV29-1|TRBJ2-4
CSASTRYLAKNIQYF
>-|TRBV7-2|TRBJ2-7
CASSLAPGLYEQYF
>TRBD1|TRBV7-8|TRBJ2-7
CASSLSGPGQGFDEQYF